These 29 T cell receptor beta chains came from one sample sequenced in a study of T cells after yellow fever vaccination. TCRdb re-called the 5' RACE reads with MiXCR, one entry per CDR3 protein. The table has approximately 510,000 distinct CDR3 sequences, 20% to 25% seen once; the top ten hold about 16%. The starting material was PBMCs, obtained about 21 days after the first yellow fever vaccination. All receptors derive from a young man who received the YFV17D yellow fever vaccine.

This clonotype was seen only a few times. The CDR3 sequence: CASSQNRSPTFF. CDR3 bases: TGTGCCAGCAGCCAAAATCGTAGTCCCACATTCTTT. V is TRBV3-1 and J is TRBJ1-1; no firm D call. V was pared by 2 bases and J by 14 bases, with 15 bases between. This CDR3 spans 12 amino acids. CDR1 and CDR2 (germline): LGHDT, YNNKEL (reference sequence).

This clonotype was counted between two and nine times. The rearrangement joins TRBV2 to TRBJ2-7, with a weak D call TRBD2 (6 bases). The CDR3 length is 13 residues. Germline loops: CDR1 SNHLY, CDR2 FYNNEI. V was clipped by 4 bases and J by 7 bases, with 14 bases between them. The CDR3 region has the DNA TGTGCCAGCAGTGCCGACCACGGAGGGGAGCAGTACGTC. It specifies CASSADHGGEQYV.

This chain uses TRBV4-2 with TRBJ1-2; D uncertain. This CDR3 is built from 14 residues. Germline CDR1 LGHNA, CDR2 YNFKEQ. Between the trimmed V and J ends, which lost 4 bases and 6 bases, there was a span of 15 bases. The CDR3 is CASSRDAAIDGYTF. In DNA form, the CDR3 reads TGTGCCAGCAGCCGAGACGCGGCTATTGATGGCTACACCTTC.

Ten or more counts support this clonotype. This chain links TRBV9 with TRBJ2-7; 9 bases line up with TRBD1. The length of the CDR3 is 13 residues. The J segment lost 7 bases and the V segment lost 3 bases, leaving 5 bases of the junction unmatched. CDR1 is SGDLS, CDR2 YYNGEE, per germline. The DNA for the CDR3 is TGTGCCAGCAGCGCATACGGGACAGGGGAGCAGTACTTC. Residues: CASSAYGTGEQYF.

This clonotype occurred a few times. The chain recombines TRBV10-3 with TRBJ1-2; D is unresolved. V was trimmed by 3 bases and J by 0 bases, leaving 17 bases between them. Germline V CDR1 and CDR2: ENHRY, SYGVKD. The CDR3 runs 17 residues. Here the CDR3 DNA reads TGTGCCATCAGTGACCTAAAGACCTATATTGCTAACTATGGCTACACCTTC. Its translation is CAISDLKTYIANYGYTF.

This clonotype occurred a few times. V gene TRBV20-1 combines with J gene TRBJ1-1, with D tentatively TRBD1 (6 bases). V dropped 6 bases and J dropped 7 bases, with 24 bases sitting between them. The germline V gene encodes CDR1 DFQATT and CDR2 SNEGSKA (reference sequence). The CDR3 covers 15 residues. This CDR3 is CSALGAGRGGGEAFF. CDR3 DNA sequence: TGCAGTGCGCTTGGGGCGGGCAGGGGAGGTGGTGAAGCTTTCTTT.

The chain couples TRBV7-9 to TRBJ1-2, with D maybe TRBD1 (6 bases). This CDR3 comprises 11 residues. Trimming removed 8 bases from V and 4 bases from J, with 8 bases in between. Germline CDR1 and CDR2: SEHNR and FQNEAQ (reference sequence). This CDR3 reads CASGGIYGYTF. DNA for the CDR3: TGTGCCAGCGGGGGCATCTATGGCTACACCTTC.

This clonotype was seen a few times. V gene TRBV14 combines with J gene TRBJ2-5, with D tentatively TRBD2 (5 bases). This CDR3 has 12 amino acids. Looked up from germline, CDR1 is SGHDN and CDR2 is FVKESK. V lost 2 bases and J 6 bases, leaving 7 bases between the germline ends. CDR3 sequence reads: CASSQPGKTQYF. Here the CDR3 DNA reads TGTGCCAGCAGCCAACCCGGGAAGACCCAGTACTTC.

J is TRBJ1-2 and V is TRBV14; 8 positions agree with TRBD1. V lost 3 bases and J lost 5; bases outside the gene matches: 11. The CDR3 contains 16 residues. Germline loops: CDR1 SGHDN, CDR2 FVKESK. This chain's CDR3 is CASSHSRGPWGYGYTF. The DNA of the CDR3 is TGTGCCAGCAGCCATTCCAGGGGGCCTTGGGGTTATGGCTACACCTTC.

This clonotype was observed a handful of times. The CDR3 protein is CSVADRKKLFF. The CDR3 DNA sequence: TGCAGCGTTGCGGACAGGAAAAAACTGTTTTTT. This chain uses TRBV29-1 with TRBJ1-4; 7 bases agree with TRBD1. Germline CDR1 is SQVTM and CDR2 is ANQGSEA. J was trimmed by 9 bases and V by 4 bases; bases with no gene match: 2. The CDR3 runs to 11 residues.

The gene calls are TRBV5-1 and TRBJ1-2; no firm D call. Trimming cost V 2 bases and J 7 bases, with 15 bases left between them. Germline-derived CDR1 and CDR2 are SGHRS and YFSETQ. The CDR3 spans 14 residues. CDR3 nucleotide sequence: TGCGCCAGCAGCTTCACCGGGAGCTACGGTGGCTACACCTTC. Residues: CASSFTGSYGGYTF.

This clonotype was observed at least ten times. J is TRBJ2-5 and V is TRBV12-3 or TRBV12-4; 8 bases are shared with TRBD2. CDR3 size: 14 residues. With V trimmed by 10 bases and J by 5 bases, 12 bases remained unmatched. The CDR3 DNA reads TGTGCCACCCGATCGGGACTAGACGGGGAGACCCAGTACTTC. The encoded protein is CATRSGLDGETQYF.

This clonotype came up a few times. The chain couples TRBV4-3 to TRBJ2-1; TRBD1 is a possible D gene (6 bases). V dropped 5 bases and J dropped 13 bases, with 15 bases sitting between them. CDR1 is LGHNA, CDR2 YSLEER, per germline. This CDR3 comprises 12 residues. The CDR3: CASSTNRVDQFF. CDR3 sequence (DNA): TGCGCCAGCAGCACCAACAGGGTTGATCAGTTCTTC.

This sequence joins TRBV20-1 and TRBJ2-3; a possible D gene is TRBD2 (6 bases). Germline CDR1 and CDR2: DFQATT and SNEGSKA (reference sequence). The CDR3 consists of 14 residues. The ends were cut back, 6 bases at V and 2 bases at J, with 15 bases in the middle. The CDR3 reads CSATRDSYTDTQYF. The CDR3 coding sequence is TGCAGTGCCACCCGGGACTCCTACACAGATACGCAGTATTTT.

CDR3 nucleotide sequence: TGTGCCAGCAGCTTTCAGGGTTGGGCCTACAATGAGCAGTTCTTC. This translates into CASSFQGWAYNEQFF. The chain uses TRBV11-2 and TRBJ2-1; possibly TRBD1 for D (5 bases). Germline V gene sequence: CDR1 SGHAT, CDR2 FQNNGV. CDR3 length: 15 residues. The V gene lost 3 bases and the J gene lost 2 bases, with 11 bases spanning the gap.

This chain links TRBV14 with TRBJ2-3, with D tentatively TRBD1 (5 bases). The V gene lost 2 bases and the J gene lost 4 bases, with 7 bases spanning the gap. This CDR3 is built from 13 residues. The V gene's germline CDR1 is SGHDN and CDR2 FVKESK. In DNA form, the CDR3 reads TGTGCCAGCAGCCAATGGGGCGCAGATACGCAGTATTTT. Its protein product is CASSQWGADTQYF.

The CDR3 spells CASRVNGETQYF. In DNA, the CDR3 is TGTGCCAGCCGAGTGAACGGAGAGACCCAGTACTTC. The chain links TRBV25-1 to TRBJ2-5; D not resolved. Trimming left V 8 bases short and J 4 bases short, with 11 bases between. There are 12 residues in the CDR3. Looked up from germline, CDR1 is MGHDK and CDR2 is SYGVNS.

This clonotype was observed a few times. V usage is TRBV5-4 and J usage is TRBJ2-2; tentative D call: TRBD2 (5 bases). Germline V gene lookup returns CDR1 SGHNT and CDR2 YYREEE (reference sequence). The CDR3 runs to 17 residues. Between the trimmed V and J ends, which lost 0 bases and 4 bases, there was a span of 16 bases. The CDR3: CASSLALGPRGTGELFF. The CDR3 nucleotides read TGTGCCAGCAGCTTGGCCTTAGGGCCCCGGGGCACCGGGGAGCTGTTTTTT. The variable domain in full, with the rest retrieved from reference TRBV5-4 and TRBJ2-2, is ETGVTQSPTHLIKTRGQQVTLRCSSQSGHNTVSWYQQALGQGPQFIFQYYREEENGRGNFPPRFSGLQFPNYSSELNVNALELDDSALYLCASSLALGPRGTGELFFGEGSRLTVL.

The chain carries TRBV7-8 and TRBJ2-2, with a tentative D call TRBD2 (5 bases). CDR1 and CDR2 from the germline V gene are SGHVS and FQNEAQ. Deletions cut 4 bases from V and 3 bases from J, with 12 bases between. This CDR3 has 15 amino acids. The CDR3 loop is CASSSPEGDTGELFF. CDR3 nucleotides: TGTGCCAGCAGCTCACCCGAGGGCGACACCGGGGAGCTGTTTTTT.

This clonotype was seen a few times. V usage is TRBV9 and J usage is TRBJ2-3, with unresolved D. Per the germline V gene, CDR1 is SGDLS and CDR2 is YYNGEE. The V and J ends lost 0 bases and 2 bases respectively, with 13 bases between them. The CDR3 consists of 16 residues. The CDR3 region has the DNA TGTGCCAGCAGCGTAGTAAGCGATGGGCACACAGATACGCAGTATTTT. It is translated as CASSVVSDGHTDTQYF.

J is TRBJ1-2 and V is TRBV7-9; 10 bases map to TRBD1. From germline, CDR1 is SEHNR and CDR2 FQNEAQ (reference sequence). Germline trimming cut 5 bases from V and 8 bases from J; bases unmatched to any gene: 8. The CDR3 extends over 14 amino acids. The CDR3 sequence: CASSQTGTGAGYTF. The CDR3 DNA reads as TGTGCCAGCAGCCAAACCGGGACAGGGGCCGGCTACACCTTC.

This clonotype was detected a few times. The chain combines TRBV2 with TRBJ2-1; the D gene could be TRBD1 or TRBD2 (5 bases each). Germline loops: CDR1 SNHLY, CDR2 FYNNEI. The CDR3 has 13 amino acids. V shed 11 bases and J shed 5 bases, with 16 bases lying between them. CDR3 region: CAAPGARDNEQFF. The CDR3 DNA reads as TGTGCCGCGCCCGGGGCACGGGACAATGAGCAGTTCTTC.

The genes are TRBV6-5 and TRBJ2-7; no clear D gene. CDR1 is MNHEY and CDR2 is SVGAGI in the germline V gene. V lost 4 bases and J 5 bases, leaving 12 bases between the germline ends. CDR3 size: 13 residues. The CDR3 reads CASSSPLADEQYF. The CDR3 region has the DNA TGTGCCAGCAGTTCCCCACTGGCAGACGAGCAGTACTTC.

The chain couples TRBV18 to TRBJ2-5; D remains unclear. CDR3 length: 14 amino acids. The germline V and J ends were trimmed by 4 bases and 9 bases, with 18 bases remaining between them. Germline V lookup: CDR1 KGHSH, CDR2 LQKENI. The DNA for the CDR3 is TGTGCCAGCTCACTCGGACCCGAACCCCGCGCCCAGTACTTC. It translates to CASSLGPEPRAQYF.

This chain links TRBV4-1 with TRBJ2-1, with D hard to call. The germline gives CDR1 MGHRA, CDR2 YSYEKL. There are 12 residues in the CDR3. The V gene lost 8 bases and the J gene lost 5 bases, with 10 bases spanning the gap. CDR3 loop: CASQAANNEQFF. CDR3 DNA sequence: TGCGCCAGCCAGGCAGCGAACAATGAGCAGTTCTTC.

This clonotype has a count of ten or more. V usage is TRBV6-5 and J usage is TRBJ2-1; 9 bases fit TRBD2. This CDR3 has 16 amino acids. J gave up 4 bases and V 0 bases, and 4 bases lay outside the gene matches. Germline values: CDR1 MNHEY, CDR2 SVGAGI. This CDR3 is CASSYSGAGGYNEQFF. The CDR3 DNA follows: TGTGCCAGCAGTTACTCTGGAGCGGGGGGATACAATGAGCAGTTCTTC.

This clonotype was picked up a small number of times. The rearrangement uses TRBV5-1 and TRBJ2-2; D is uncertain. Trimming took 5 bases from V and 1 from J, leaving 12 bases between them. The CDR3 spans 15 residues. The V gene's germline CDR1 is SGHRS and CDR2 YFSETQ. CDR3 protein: CASRLRAVNTGELFF. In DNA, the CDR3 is TGCGCCAGCAGACTCCGGGCCGTGAACACCGGGGAGCTGTTTTTT.

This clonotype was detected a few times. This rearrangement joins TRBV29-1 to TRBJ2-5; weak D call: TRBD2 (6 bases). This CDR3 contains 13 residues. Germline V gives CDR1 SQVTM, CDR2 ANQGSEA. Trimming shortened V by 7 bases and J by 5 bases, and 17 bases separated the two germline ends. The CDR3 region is CSAAPGAGETQYF. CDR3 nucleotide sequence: TGCAGCGCCGCCCCAGGTGCGGGGGAGACCCAGTACTTC.

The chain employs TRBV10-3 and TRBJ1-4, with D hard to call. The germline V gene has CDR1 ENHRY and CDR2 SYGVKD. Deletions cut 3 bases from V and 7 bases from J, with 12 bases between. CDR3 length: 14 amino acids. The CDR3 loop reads CAISELLGSEKLFF. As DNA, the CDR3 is TGTGCCATCAGTGAATTACTGGGGTCTGAAAAACTGTTTTTT.